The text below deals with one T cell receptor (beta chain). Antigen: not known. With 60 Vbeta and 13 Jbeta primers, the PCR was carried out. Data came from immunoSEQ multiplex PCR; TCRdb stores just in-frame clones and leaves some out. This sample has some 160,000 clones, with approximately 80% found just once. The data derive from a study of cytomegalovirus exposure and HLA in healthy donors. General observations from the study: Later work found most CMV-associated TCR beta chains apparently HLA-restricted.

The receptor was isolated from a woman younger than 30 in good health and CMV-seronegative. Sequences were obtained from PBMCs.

As DNA, the CDR3 is TGTGCCAGTAGTCGACAGGGAGGCAATCAGCCCCAGCATTTT. Amino acids: CASSRQGGNQPQHF. The chain employs TRBV19 and TRBJ1-5; 7 nucleotides line up with TRBD1. V was pared by 5 bases and J by 2 bases, with 3 bases of the junction left unmatched. The V gene's germline CDR1 is LNHDA and CDR2 SQIVND (reference sequence). This CDR3 region has 14 residues.